Below, 27 T cell receptor beta chains from the same sample are listed, as sequenced in a study of Ad26.COV2.S vaccination and SARS-CoV-2 variants. Profiled with immunoSEQ multiplex PCR; TCRdb holds only in-frame clones, not every one. This table has about 330,000 clones, roughly 90% appearing once. Treatment of the sample: roughly 20 received Ad26.COV2.S at low or high dose, single or two shots; about 5 received placebo; per-sample allocation not given. Sample collection was performed on day 63 after the first vaccine or placebo injection. This material consisted of peripheral blood, taken in a trial of Ad26.COV2.S vaccine versus placebo. The receptors here all came from a person aged 18-60 years who received the Ad26.COV2.S COVID-19 vaccine or a placebo.

J is TRBJ1-1 and V is TRBV29-1; tentative D call: TRBD1 (5 bases). Germline CDR1 and CDR2: SQVTM and ANQGSEA. The CDR3 is made up of 13 amino acids. Trimming took 7 bases from V and 0 from J, leaving 12 bases between them. The CDR3 bases are TGCAGCGGGGGGGGACGGTTGAACACTGAAGCTTTCTTT. This gives the protein CSGGGRLNTEAFF.

The chain couples TRBV7-9 to TRBJ2-1, with D perhaps matching TRBD1 or TRBD2 (5 bases each). V shed 8 bases and J shed 1 base, with 15 bases lying between them. This CDR3 region has 15 residues. Germline lookup yields CDR1 SEHNR and CDR2 FQNEAQ (reference sequence). The CDR3: CASASGGRSYNEQFF. For the CDR3, the DNA is TGTGCCAGCGCCTCTGGGGGTCGATCCTACAATGAGCAGTTCTTC.

This chain uses TRBV5-6 with TRBJ1-2; tentative D call: TRBD1 (5 bases). Trimming cost V 4 bases and J 0 bases, with 22 bases left between them. Germline V gene sequence: CDR1 SGHDT, CDR2 YYEEEE. The CDR3 extends over 18 amino acids. CDR3 nucleotide sequence: TGTGCCAGCAGCCCCAAATACCTATACAGGCGAGCTAACTATGGCTACACCTTC. It yields the protein CASSPKYLYRRANYGYTF.

The gene calls are TRBV20-1 and TRBJ2-1; D is undetermined. The germline gives CDR1 DFQATT, CDR2 SNEGSKA (reference sequence). The CDR3 has 11 residues. V was shortened by 3 bases and J by 10 bases, with 10 bases between the two germline ends. The CDR3 protein is CSASGKGEQFF. The CDR3 nucleotides read TGCAGTGCTAGTGGCAAGGGAGAGCAGTTCTTC.

CDR3 loop: CASSLHEETQYF. CDR3 in DNA: TGTGCCAGCAGCTTGCATGAGGAGACCCAGTACTTC. This chain links TRBV11-2 with TRBJ2-5; D gene uncertain. Trimming took off 3 bases at V and 5 bases at J, with 7 bases between the two ends. Germline CDR1 reads SGHAT; CDR2 reads FQNNGV. The CDR3 is 12 residues long.

This clone was seen once. This chain uses TRBV19 with TRBJ2-2, with TRBD2 as a possible D gene (6 bases). Trimming stripped 0 bases from V and 4 bases from J, with 21 bases between. Germline V gives CDR1 LNHDA, CDR2 SQIVND (reference sequence). The CDR3 consists of 19 residues. This CDR3 is CASSIDAIDMGGSTGELFF. DNA of the CDR3: TGTGCCAGTAGTATAGATGCGATCGATATGGGGGGTTCCACCGGGGAGCTGTTTTTT.

This chain uses TRBV2 with TRBJ1-2, with D maybe TRBD1 (6 bases). V lost 0 bases, J lost 4 bases, and 15 bases lay in between. Per germline, CDR1 SNHLY and CDR2 FYNNEI. The CDR3 contains 16 residues. CDR3 in DNA: TGTGCCAGCAGTGAAGCGTCGTGGACAGCCAGCTATGGCTACACCTTC. The encoded protein is CASSEASWTASYGYTF.

This rearrangement joins TRBV7-2 to TRBJ2-1; 8 bases fit TRBD2. Losses at the gene ends were 5 bases for V and 1 base for J; bases not matched to a gene: 4. Germline-derived CDR1 and CDR2 are SGHTA and FQGNSA. The CDR3 has 15 amino acids. This chain's CDR3 is CASSIIAGSYNEQFF. CDR3 bases: TGTGCCAGCAGCATAATAGCGGGGTCCTACAATGAGCAGTTCTTC. Supplemented by reference TRBV7-2 and TRBJ2-1, the full variable domain reads GAGVSQSPSNKVTEKGKDVELRCDPISGHTALYWYRQSLGQGLEFLIYFQGNSAPDKSGLPSDRFSAERTGGSVSTLTIQRTQQEDSAVYLCASSIIAGSYNEQFFGPGTRLTVL.

Details on this clone: The same CDR3 also results from other DNA sequences found in this sample. V usage is TRBV7-2 and J usage is TRBJ1-6, with D unresolved. Germline assignment: CDR1 SGHTA and CDR2 FQGNSA. Trimming shortened V by 1 base and J by 7 bases, and 5 bases separated the two germline ends. The CDR3 covers 13 residues. In DNA, the CDR3 is TGTGCCAGCAGCTTAGTTGGAAATTCACCCCTCCACTTT. Translation gives CASSLVGNSPLHF.

In this sample, this clone turned up once. The CDR3 coding sequence is TGTGCCAGCAGCTTAAGCGTGGCGGAGACCCAGTACTTC. This codes for CASSLSVAETQYF. The V call is TRBV7-2, the J call TRBJ2-5; D is ambiguous. Trimming cost V 2 bases and J 5 bases, with 9 bases left between them. Germline lookup yields CDR1 SGHTA and CDR2 FQGNSA. The CDR3 spans 13 residues.

This chain links TRBV14 with TRBJ2-3; 12 nucleotides line up with TRBD2. The CDR3 is made up of 17 amino acids. V shed 4 bases and J 2 bases; nucleotides not matched to a gene: 7. Per germline, CDR1 SGHDN and CDR2 FVKESK. The CDR3 bases are TGTGCCAGCAGCCGTACTAGCGGGGGGAAATTCACAGATACGCAGTATTTT. It yields the protein CASSRTSGGKFTDTQYF.

The genes are TRBV9 and TRBJ2-1; perhaps TRBD1 as D (5 bases). This CDR3 has 14 residues. The germline V gene encodes CDR1 SGDLS and CDR2 YYNGEE. V lost 3 bases and J 9 bases, leaving 16 bases between the germline ends. CDR3: CASSEAGKVGEQFF. The CDR3 region has the DNA TGTGCCAGCAGCGAGGCAGGGAAGGTGGGTGAGCAGTTCTTC.

In its sample, this clone was seen once. This chain links TRBV7-9 with TRBJ2-5; D might be TRBD1 (6 bases). CDR3 length: 16 amino acids. Trimming left V 2 bases short and J 5 bases short, with 18 bases between. Germline V gives CDR1 SEHNR, CDR2 FQNEAQ (reference sequence). Here the CDR3 DNA reads TGTGCCAGCAGCTTAAGTATCCTTACAGGGATGGAGACCCAGTACTTC. Translation gives CASSLSILTGMETQYF.

The CDR3 is CASSLGSGGDQPQHF. For the CDR3, the DNA is TGTGCCAGCAGCCTGGGCTCGGGGGGCGATCAGCCCCAGCATTTT. V and J are TRBV5-6 and TRBJ1-5; TRBD1 might be the D (6 bases). Per germline, CDR1 SGHDT and CDR2 YYEEEE. V was clipped by 4 bases and J by 5 bases, with 16 bases between them. This CDR3 is 15 amino acids long.

V is TRBV7-3 and J is TRBJ2-2, with 7 bases lining up with TRBD1. V was clipped by 1 base and J by 10 bases; unmatched bases: 3. Per the germline V gene, CDR1 is SGHTA and CDR2 is FQGTGA. The CDR3 is 13 residues long. The CDR3 is CASSLNDREELFF. In DNA form, the CDR3 reads TGTGCCAGCAGCTTAAACGACAGGGAGGAGCTGTTTTTT.

The genes are TRBV10-3 and TRBJ2-3; no clear D. Germline lookup yields CDR1 ENHRY and CDR2 SYGVKD. The germline V and J ends were trimmed by 2 bases and 0 bases, with 3 bases remaining between them. The CDR3 is 13 amino acids. The CDR3 nucleotides read TGTGCCATCAGTGAGGGGAGCACAGATACGCAGTATTTT. This codes for CAISEGSTDTQYF.

The V and J genes are TRBV10-3 and TRBJ1-5; tentative D call: TRBD1 (6 bases). The CDR3 is made up of 16 amino acids. Trimming took 4 bases from V and 3 from J, leaving 16 bases between them. Germline V lookup: CDR1 ENHRY, CDR2 SYGVKD. CDR3 sequence reads: CAISGALQGTNQPQHF. The CDR3 DNA reads as TGTGCCATCAGTGGGGCTTTACAGGGTACCAATCAGCCCCAGCATTTT.

The rearrangement joins TRBV7-2 to TRBJ1-2, with D unresolved. CDR3 length: 13 residues. Germline values: CDR1 SGHTA, CDR2 FQGNSA. The ends were cut back, 7 bases at V and 8 bases at J, with 17 bases in the middle. CDR3 residues: CASTARVTEGYTF. CDR3 nucleotide sequence: TGTGCCAGCACCGCCCGGGTAACAGAGGGCTACACCTTC.

As regards this clone: Germline and junction disagree at one end, which may indicate a read error. V usage is TRBV27 and J usage is TRBJ2-2, with D unresolved. The CDR3 contains 12 residues. CDR1 is MNHEY and CDR2 is SMNVEV in the germline V gene (reference sequence). DNA of the CDR3: TGTGCCAGCAGTTTGAACCCCGGGGAGCTGTTTTTT. It is translated as CASSLNPGELFF.

CDR3 nucleotide sequence: TGTGCCAGCTCACCACTGACTAGCGGGGGGGCCCACGAGCAGTACTTC. Its protein is CASSPLTSGGAHEQYF. The chain employs TRBV18 and TRBJ2-7; TRBD2 aligns across 14 bases. V gave up 1 base and J gave up 5 bases; unmatched junction bases: 4. The CDR3 spans 16 residues. Germline V CDR1 and CDR2: KGHSH, LQKENI.

V and J are TRBV19 and TRBJ2-5; no reliable D call. Trimming pared 2 bases from V and 0 bases from J, leaving 7 bases between. CDR1 is LNHDA, CDR2 SQIVND, per germline (reference sequence). The CDR3 covers 14 residues. CDR3 residues: CASSIYADQETQYF. Written as DNA, the CDR3 is TGTGCCAGTAGTATATACGCGGACCAAGAGACCCAGTACTTC.

This chain uses TRBV4-2 with TRBJ1-4, with D perhaps TRBD1 (5 bases). The CDR3 extends over 15 amino acids. The V end lost 1 base, the J end lost 5 bases, and 11 bases lay between the germline ends. Germline CDR1 is LGHNA and CDR2 is YNFKEQ. Written as DNA, the CDR3 is TGTGCCAGCAGCCAAGCCGCAGGGATGAATGAAAAACTGTTTTTT. Translation: CASSQAAGMNEKLFF.

The J gene is TRBJ2-7, the V gene TRBV10-1; TRBD1 aligns across 8 bases. Looked up from germline, CDR1 is WNHNN and CDR2 is SYGVQD (reference sequence). This CDR3 spans 13 amino acids. The CDR3: CASSRGLSYEQYF. As DNA, the CDR3 is TGCGCTTCATCCAGGGGGCTGAGTTACGAGCAGTACTTC.

This chain joins TRBV7-2 and TRBJ2-7; a possible D gene is TRBD2 (6 bases). In germline, CDR1 is SGHTA, CDR2 FQGNSA. V was clipped by 4 bases and J by 0 bases, with 19 bases between them. The CDR3 is 17 amino acids. The CDR3 nucleotides read TGTGCCAGCAGCTCCATCGGGGGAACTGCCATCTCCTACGAGCAGTACTTC. This sequence encodes CASSSIGGTAISYEQYF. The entire variable domain, with the rest obtained from reference TRBV7-2 and TRBJ2-7, is as follows: GAGVSQSPSNKVTEKGKDVELRCDPISGHTALYWYRQSLGQGLEFLIYFQGNSAPDKSGLPSDRFSAERTGGSVSTLTIQRTQQEDSAVYLCASSSIGGTAISYEQYFGPGTRLTVT.

V is TRBV5-1 and J is TRBJ2-7; 10 positions match TRBD1. The CDR3 is 15 amino acids. Germline V CDR1 and CDR2: SGHRS, YFSETQ. After removal of 0 bases from V and 5 bases from J, the junction contained 5 bases not matched to a gene. Written as DNA, the CDR3 is TGCGCCAGCAGCTTGGGTGGGACAGGGGTAAACGAGCAGTACTTC. Protein sequence: CASSLGGTGVNEQYF.

The V call is TRBV5-4, the J call TRBJ1-5; D gene unclear. CDR1 SGHNT and CDR2 YYREEE come from the germline V gene (reference sequence). The CDR3 contains 14 residues. The germline V and J ends were trimmed by 1 base and 2 bases, with 7 bases remaining between them. The CDR3 loop reads CASSLWGGNQPQHF. The CDR3 nucleotides are TGTGCCAGCAGCTTGTGGGGAGGCAATCAGCCCCAGCATTTT.

The V gene is TRBV19, the J gene TRBJ1-1, with a possible D match to TRBD1 (5 bases). The CDR3 extends over 15 amino acids. Germline CDR1 is LNHDA and CDR2 is SQIVND (reference sequence). V was clipped by 7 bases and J by 1 base, with 16 bases between them. The DNA of the CDR3 is TGTGCCAGTAACTTACAAGGGGTGGCGAACACTGAAGCTTTCTTT. It encodes CASNLQGVANTEAFF.